This entry features one T cell receptor beta chain sequence. The target of this receptor is not known. No per-base quality is available; no much larger clone lies one base away. CDR1 and CDR2 (MDHEN, SYDVKM) derive from the germline V gene. After removal of 2 bases from V and 10 bases from J, the junction retains 11 bases not matched to a gene. Spanning cysteine to phenylalanine, the CDR3 consists of 17 amino acids. Of all the DNA, just the CDR3 is kept, 51 bases in frame from base 1. The protocol used for the library was the immunoSEQ multiplex PCR assay. Concerning the study's data processing: A statistical classification framework was built for diagnosing cytomegalovirus status from the catalog of TCR beta chain sequences. TCRdb obtained this table from immuneACCESS and retained in-frame rearrangements with V and J assigned. These tables miss some clones; where compared with another copy, unresolved V genes account for less than half of the shortfall, and the remainder is unexplained. V and J calls and clone size are those listed in that table; D and trimming were worked out from the DNA. The sample contains approximately 140,000 clones, approximately 87% of them found a single time. The ten most abundant clones make up 2.9% of the sample.

The data derive from a study of cytomegalovirus exposure and HLA in healthy donors (dated by TCRdb to between 2016 and 2019). About the study as a whole: According to a later analysis, the 120 or so validation repertoires were produced on the same platform as the 700 or so repertoires of the first cohort. Besides the first cohort of 550 to 750 subjects, a separate validation cohort made up of 90 to 150 different subjects was used. The study aimed to test whether cataloging public T cell receptors could reveal signatures of past pathogen exposure. High-throughput TCR immunosequencing, statistical association of individual TCRs with disease status, and machine learning were combined to predict cytomegalovirus infection status.

Donors formed part of the validation cohort, which comprised 120 subjects and was distinct from the first cohort of several hundred subjects. The investigation overall reported the following: In the study, 150 to 200 TCR beta chains were listed as associated with cytomegalovirus. A few of the identified cytomegalovirus-associated TCR beta chains were confirmed in vitro to be specific for cytomegalovirus antigens. The classifier was reported to diagnose cytomegalovirus status with high specificity and sensitivity in both the original and validation cohorts. A later analysis found that TCRs clustered in the first cohort also tended to co-occur in the 120 or so validation repertoires, with 94% of cluster scores above 0. It was suggested by the authors that the approach could potentially be generalized to other disease states and immunological phenotypes. All 120 or so repertoires were used to score co-occurrence in the validation cohort in a later analysis, because that analysis had no HLA typing for the cohort. Most TCR sequences were seen in very few donors, while some public TCRs were found in many individuals.

The TCR sequence derives from a man aged 18 to 29 in good health and CMV-seronegative. Sequencing was done on a sample of PBMCs. The sequence is built from TRBV28 and TRBJ2-1; 13 bases in the junction line up with TRBD2. The DNA sequence is given as TGTGCCAGCAGTTTACCCCAGACTAGCGGGGGGCGTCTGGAGCAGTTCTTC. Its translation is CASSLPQTSGGRLEQFF.